This T cell receptor beta chain was recorded in a study of shared clonotypes between healthy human individuals. Study-level background: Aged between 18 and 49, the donors were a couple of women and a few men. Study observations and caveats: Naive subsets generally exceeded memory subsets in estimated richness.

TCRdb's table, derived via immunoSEQ multiplex PCR, lists solely in-frame clones and lacks some. This table has some 2.1 million clones, just under 95% appearing once. CD45RO-negative, CCR7-positively selected cells formed the naive CD8 fraction, excluding terminally differentiated effector memory CD45RA+ cells. All donors were Caucasian adults living in Nashville, Tennessee. With 5 bases removed from V and 4 bases from J, the gap between germline ends came to 14 bases. The CDR3 consists of 15 residues. Germline values: CDR1 PRHDT, CDR2 FYEKMQ (reference sequence). As to this clone: Its specificity is not known.

This TCR was sampled from a young man in good health. Some clones in this sample may be carry-over from other donors' samples. This chain links TRBV13 with TRBJ2-2; D not resolved. The sample consisted of naive CD8+ T cells from PBMCs. The CDR3 bases are TGTGCCAGCAGCGGATCCAACCCCCCCACCGGGGAGCTGTTTTTT. The encoded protein is CASSGSNPPTGELFF.